One sample yielded the 10 T cell receptor beta chains listed below, sequenced in a study of regulatory T cells in long-lasting Graves disease. Building of the TCR beta libraries involved iRepertoire HTBI primers and Arm-PCR of CDR3 regions. One entry per CDR3 protein, called by TCRdb with MiXCR from the multiplex PCR reads. The sample lists approximately 350,000 distinct CDR3 sequences; over 15% were seen once. Time point of the sample: newly diagnosed GD, antithyroid drugs for less than 3 months. Construction of the TCR library relied on RNA isolated from PBMCs. These same records also appear under a second study, on T cells in Graves' hyperthyroidism and ophthalmopathy.

The source material was peripheral blood mononuclear cells (PBMCs), sampled at new diagnosis, from a patient treated with antithyroid drugs. Source of these receptors: a man aged 35 to 55 with Graves disease.

This clonotype was picked up many times. The chain employs TRBV28 and TRBJ1-1, with 7 nucleotides matching TRBD1. The germline CDR1 and CDR2 sequences are MDHEN and SYDVKM. The CDR3 extends over 14 amino acids. V trimming: 6 bases; J trimming: 3 bases; junction bases outside the gene matches: 7. CDR3: CASRNRGWDTEAFF. The DNA of the CDR3 is TGTGCCAGCAGGAACAGGGGTTGGGACACTGAAGCTTTCTTT.

This clonotype appeared many times. The V gene is TRBV28, the J gene TRBJ2-7; weak D call: TRBD1 (7 bases). This CDR3 is built from 15 residues. V gave up 4 bases and J gave up 4 bases, with 17 bases separating them. Looked up from germline, CDR1 is MDHEN and CDR2 is SYDVKM. Written as DNA, the CDR3 is TGTGCCAGCAGTTCACCTGGGGGGACAGAGTACGAGCAGTACTTC. Translating it yields CASSSPGGTEYEQYF.

This clonotype has at least ten counts. In DNA form, the CDR3 reads TGTGCCAGCAGTGAATCGGTTGGGACCGGGGAGCTGTTTTTT. Translating it yields CASSESVGTGELFF. The chain links TRBV2 to TRBJ2-2; D is unresolved. This CDR3 spans 14 amino acids. V lost 2 bases and J 5 bases, leaving 9 bases between the germline ends. From germline, CDR1 is SNHLY and CDR2 FYNNEI.

This chain joins TRBV10-3 and TRBJ2-7; D might be TRBD1 or TRBD2, each matching 5 bases. The CDR3 sequence is 14 residues long. The V end lost 7 bases, the J end lost 8 bases, and 21 bases lay between the germline ends. From germline, CDR1 is ENHRY and CDR2 SYGVKD. CDR3 region: CAIKYAPGWRQQYF. CDR3 sequence (DNA): TGTGCCATCAAATATGCTCCAGGGTGGAGGCAGCAGTACTTC.

This clonotype was recorded at least ten times. The CDR3 loop reads CASSGAGPDTQYF. In DNA, the CDR3 is TGTGCCAGCAGTGGGGCAGGACCAGATACGCAGTATTTT. The V gene is TRBV7-2, the J gene TRBJ2-3; tentative D call: TRBD1 (5 bases). With 6 bases removed from V and 4 bases from J, the gap between germline ends came to 11 bases. Germline V gives CDR1 SGHTA, CDR2 FQGNSA. The CDR3 contains 13 residues.

V and J are TRBV28 and TRBJ2-5; maybe TRBD2 (5 bases). Germline V CDR1 and CDR2: MDHEN, SYDVKM. The V and J ends lost 3 bases and 1 base respectively, with 12 bases between them. CDR3 length: 15 residues. The CDR3 DNA follows: TGTGCCAGCAGTTTCGGGCGGGCGAGCCAAGAGACCCAGTACTTC. This codes for CASSFGRASQETQYF.

In its sample, this clonotype was seen many times. The chain has TRBV12-3 or TRBV12-4 and TRBJ1-1; no clear D gene. This CDR3 spans 15 amino acids. V lost 6 bases, J lost 5 bases, and 19 bases lay in between. The chain's CDR3 is CASSRGWRSGTEAFF. In DNA form, the CDR3 reads TGTGCCAGCAGCCGAGGGTGGAGATCGGGGACTGAAGCTTTCTTT.

The chain joins TRBV5-4 to TRBJ2-7; 7 positions match TRBD1. CDR1 is SGHNT, CDR2 YYREEE, per germline (reference sequence). This CDR3 is built from 15 residues. Trimming cost V 1 base and J 0 bases; bases outside gene matches: 4. DNA for the CDR3: TGTGCCAGCAGCTTGCCCTCAGGGGGCTCCTACGAGCAGTACTTC. This sequence encodes CASSLPSGGSYEQYF.

This sequence joins TRBV5-1 and TRBJ2-2; D gene uncertain. Trimming took 3 bases from V and 7 from J, leaving 16 bases between them. The length of the CDR3 is 15 residues. Germline V CDR1 and CDR2: SGHRS, YFSETQ. The DNA of the CDR3 is TGCGCCAGCAGCTGGGCCGGGCCCCATATCGGGGAGCTGTTTTTT. Its translation is CASSWAGPHIGELFF.

Many counts were recorded for this clonotype. The rearrangement joins TRBV12-3 or TRBV12-4 to TRBJ2-7; D could derive from TRBD1 or TRBD2 (6 bases each). V was trimmed by 3 bases and J by 0 bases, leaving 12 bases between them. CDR3 length: 15 amino acids. The CDR3, as DNA: TGTGCCAGCAGTTTCATAGGGGGAGGCTCCTACGAGCAGTACTTC. This translates into CASSFIGGGSYEQYF.